This is a list of T cell receptor beta chains from one sample in a study of cytomegalovirus exposure and HLA in healthy donors. Some clones are missing from TCRdb's copy, which holds only in-frame ones; the method was immunoSEQ multiplex PCR. The top ten clones hold about 7.5% of a sample with more than 100,000 clones, approximately 9% of them seen once. Sequenced input: PBMCs. The receptors derive from a woman in her 40s in good health and CMV-seropositive. The CDR3 runs from the conserved cysteine through the conserved F or W. The D gene is left open where the match is weak. Clone size appears in some rows only: once, few, many, or a class for an expanded clone.

TRBV6-1	NA	TRBJ2-7	NA	TGTGCCAGCAGTGAAACTTTTGGAGGGAGCCACGAGCAGTACTTC	CASSETFGGSHEQYF
TRBV5-1	few	TRBJ1-1	TRBD1	TGCGCCAGCAGCTTGGAAGGGGGCTATCAAGCTTTCTTT	CASSLEGGYQAFF
TRBV27	NA	TRBJ1-4	NA	TGTGCCAGCAGTTTCCGGTCTCGGGAAAAACTGTTTTTT	CASSFRSREKLFF
TRBV7-2	NA	TRBJ2-5	TRBD2	TGTGCCAGCAGCTCCCAGGTCGGGGGGAAAGGAGAGACCCAGTACTTC	CASSSQVGGKGETQYF
TRBV5-1	few	TRBJ2-7	TRBD2	TGCGCCAGCAGCTCTCGACTAGCGGGGGATTACGAGCAGTACTTC	CASSSRLAGDYEQYF
TRBV11-3	NA	TRBJ2-7	NA	TGTGCCAGCAGCTTAGATGGCACAGTTCCTTCCTACGAGCAGTACTTC	CASSLDGTVPSYEQYF
TRBV4-3	few	TRBJ2-1	NA	TGCGCCAGCAGCCAAGACGGGGGTGCCTACAATGAGCAGTTCTTC	CASSQDGGAYNEQFF
TRBV5-4	few	TRBJ1-2	NA	TGTGCCAGCAGCTTTCCCGGAGCCTATGGCTACACCTTC	CASSFPGAYGYTF
TRBV11-2	NA	TRBJ2-5	TRBD1	TGTGCCAGCAGCAAAGCCGTTTCAGGGGGCGTCGAGACCCAGTACTTC	CASSKAVSGGVETQYF
TRBV19	few	TRBJ2-1	NA	TGTGCCAGTAGTATGGGGGCAGGGGAGCAGTTCTTC	CASSMGAGEQFF
TRBV19	NA	TRBJ2-2	NA	TGTGCCAGTAGTCCGACTCCCGGGGAGCTGTTTTTT	CASSPTPGELFF
TRBV27	many	TRBJ1-4	NA	TGTGCCAGCAGGTCCCAGGGGAAACTGTTTTTT	CASRSQGKLFF